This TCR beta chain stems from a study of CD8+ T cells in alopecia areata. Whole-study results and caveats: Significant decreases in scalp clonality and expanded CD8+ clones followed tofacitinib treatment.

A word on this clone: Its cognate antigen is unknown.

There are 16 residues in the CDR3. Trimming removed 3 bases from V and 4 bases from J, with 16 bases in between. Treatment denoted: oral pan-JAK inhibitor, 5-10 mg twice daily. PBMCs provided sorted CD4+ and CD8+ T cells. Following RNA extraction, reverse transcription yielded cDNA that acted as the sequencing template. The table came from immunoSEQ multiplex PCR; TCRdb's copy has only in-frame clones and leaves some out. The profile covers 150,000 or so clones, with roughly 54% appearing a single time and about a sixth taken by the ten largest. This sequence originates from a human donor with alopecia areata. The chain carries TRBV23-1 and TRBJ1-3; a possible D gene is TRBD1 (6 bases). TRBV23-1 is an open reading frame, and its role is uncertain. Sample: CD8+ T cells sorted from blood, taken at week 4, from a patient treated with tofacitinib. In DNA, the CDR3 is TGCGCCAGCAGTCACCCACCCAGGGGATACGGAAACACCATATATTTT. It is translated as CASSHPPRGYGNTIYF.